This entry lists 27 T cell receptor beta chains sequenced from one sample in a study of cytomegalovirus exposure and HLA in healthy donors. The PCR used 60 Vbeta and 13 Jbeta primers. The method was immunoSEQ multiplex PCR; TCRdb's version includes in-frame clones alone and lacks a portion of them. The profile covers about 120,000 clones, with about 70% appearing a single time and around 3.7% taken by the ten largest. Sequences were obtained from PBMCs. The receptors stem from a woman between 35 and 50 years old in good health and CMV-seronegative.

The chain has TRBV5-6 and TRBJ2-7; 7 positions agree with TRBD2. This CDR3 comprises 14 residues. V lost 0 bases and J lost 5; bases outside the gene matches: 5. Germline V CDR1 and CDR2: SGHDT, YYEEEE. CDR3 amino acids: CASSLGTSSHEQYF. The CDR3 nucleotides read TGTGCCAGCAGCTTGGGGACTAGTAGCCACGAGCAGTACTTC.

This clone was observed once. This sequence joins TRBV11-1 and TRBJ2-2, with 10 bases aligning to TRBD1. Germline CDR1 SGHAT, CDR2 FQDESV (reference sequence). V was clipped by 3 bases and J by 4 bases; unmatched bases: 5. This CDR3 is 16 amino acids long. CDR3 region: CASSFGGQGVTGELFF. CDR3 nucleotide sequence: TGTGCCAGCAGCTTCGGCGGACAGGGGGTCACCGGGGAGCTGTTTTTT.

The genes are TRBV6-5 and TRBJ2-5; D perhaps matches TRBD2 (5 bases). In germline, CDR1 is MNHEY, CDR2 SVGAGI. Trimming shortened V by 4 bases and J by 1 base, and 13 bases separated the two germline ends. This CDR3 is built from 15 residues. DNA for the CDR3: TGTGCCAGCAGTTCACTAGGACTGCTCCAAGAGACCCAGTACTTC. Its translation is CASSSLGLLQETQYF.

This chain links TRBV23-1 with TRBJ2-3; D perhaps matches TRBD1 (5 bases). TRBV23-1 is treated as an ORF (open reading frame) with a function not yet certain. This CDR3 region has 18 residues. V was trimmed by 3 bases and J by 0 bases, leaving 19 bases between them. Here the CDR3 reads CASSHIFRERWSTDTQYF. DNA for the CDR3: TGCGCCAGCAGTCATATCTTCAGGGAAAGATGGAGCACAGATACGCAGTATTTT.

This chain connects TRBV10-2 to TRBJ1-3; the D gene is possibly TRBD1 (6 bases). The length of the CDR3 is 14 residues. The germline V gene encodes CDR1 WSHSY and CDR2 SAAADI. Trimming took off 8 bases at V and 2 bases at J, with 13 bases between the two ends. CDR3 in amino acids: CASGEWGPGNTIYF. The CDR3 DNA reads as TGCGCCAGCGGCGAATGGGGGCCTGGAAACACCATATATTTT.

The chain carries TRBV9 and TRBJ2-3; D call uncertain. V lost 3 bases and J 3 bases, leaving 17 bases between the germline ends. The CDR3 is made up of 16 amino acids. Looked up from germline, CDR1 is SGDLS and CDR2 is YYNGEE. The CDR3 here is CASSASVGGITDTQYF. The CDR3 coding sequence is TGTGCCAGCAGCGCCTCGGTTGGCGGTATAACAGATACGCAGTATTTT.

The chain uses TRBV6-1 and TRBJ1-1; D not resolved. Deletions cut 6 bases from V and 7 bases from J, with 6 bases between. The germline V gene encodes CDR1 MNHNS and CDR2 SASEGT. The CDR3 sequence is 10 residues long. This chain's CDR3 is CASSTREAFF. The DNA of the CDR3 is TGTGCCAGCAGCACGCGTGAAGCTTTCTTT.

The gene calls are TRBV6-5 and TRBJ2-3, with TRBD2 matching 7 bases. V gave up 5 bases and J gave up 2 bases; unmatched junction bases: 4. In germline, CDR1 is MNHEY, CDR2 SVGAGI. CDR3 length equals 14 residues. CDR3 DNA: TGTGCCAGCAGTCGGGACTACAACACAGATACGCAGTATTTT. Its protein is CASSRDYNTDTQYF.

CDR3 nucleotides: TGTGCCAGCTCACCATCGCATGACAGGGCAGGAGAAGCTTTCTTT. Its protein is CASSPSHDRAGEAFF. The chain links TRBV18 to TRBJ1-1; 7 bases fit TRBD1. Germline V gene lookup returns CDR1 KGHSH and CDR2 LQKENI. The V and J ends lost 2 bases and 8 bases, in that order; junction bases with no gene match: 11. The CDR3 has 15 amino acids.

This clone was seen only a few times. The V call is TRBV29-1, the J call TRBJ2-7, with 7 bases matching TRBD1. The CDR3 spans 13 residues. Germline V gene lookup returns CDR1 SQVTM and CDR2 ANQGSEA. With V trimmed by 6 bases and J by 3 bases, 8 bases remained unmatched. Written as DNA, the CDR3 is TGCAGCGTCTATACCGACAGGGTCTACGAGCAGTACTTC. Protein: CSVYTDRVYEQYF.

This clone has a single count. The chain is built from TRBV6-5 and TRBJ2-5; 7 bases map to TRBD2. This CDR3 spans 13 amino acids. V gave up 4 bases and J gave up 2 bases; unmatched junction bases: 1. Per germline, CDR1 MNHEY and CDR2 SVGAGI. The CDR3 is CASSWTRQETQYF. The CDR3 DNA sequence: TGTGCCAGCAGTTGGACTAGGCAAGAGACCCAGTACTTC.

This clone showed up just a few times. No DNA is shown, since the ends of the CDR3 on it are uncertain; the CDR3 is the one TCRdb lists. This chain connects TRBV28 to TRBJ2-7; TRBD1 is the table's D call, not checked against the DNA. Including both end residues, the CDR3 is 16 amino acids long. From germline, CDR1 is MDHEN and CDR2 SYDVKM. The CDR3 here is CASSSSGGQGGFEQYF.

The chain is built from TRBV5-4 and TRBJ2-1, with D uncertain. Trimming pared 1 base from V and 0 bases from J, leaving 11 bases between. The V gene's germline CDR1 is SGHNT and CDR2 YYREEE (reference sequence). The CDR3 totals 16 residues. CDR3 region: CASSLFGRRSYNEQFF. In nucleotides, the CDR3 is TGTGCCAGCAGCTTGTTTGGCCGCCGCTCCTACAATGAGCAGTTCTTC.

The rearrangement uses TRBV7-2 and TRBJ2-7, with D maybe TRBD2 (5 bases). This CDR3 is built from 11 residues. CDR1 is SGHTA, CDR2 FQGNSA, per germline. Deletions cut 5 bases from V and 7 bases from J, with 9 bases between. CDR3 in DNA: TGTGCCAGCAGCCTTCGCGGGGAGCAGTACTTC. This gives the protein CASSLRGEQYF.

The V and J genes are TRBV6-1 and TRBJ1-1; a possible D gene is TRBD1 (6 bases). The V gene lost 6 bases and the J gene lost 5 bases, with 16 bases spanning the gap. The CDR3 extends over 14 amino acids. Germline V gives CDR1 MNHNS, CDR2 SASEGT. The CDR3 reads CASSTGTLGTEAFF. The CDR3 coding sequence is TGTGCCAGCAGCACAGGGACCTTGGGGACTGAAGCTTTCTTT.

V and J are TRBV6-5 and TRBJ1-2; no firm D call. CDR1 and CDR2 (germline): MNHEY, SVGAGI. Trimming left V 4 bases short and J 4 bases short, with 10 bases between. This CDR3 has 13 amino acids. The CDR3 bases are TGTGCCAGCAGTTTTTCCGGAGGCTATGGCTACACCTTC. Translating gives CASSFSGGYGYTF.

The chain uses TRBV5-1 and TRBJ2-2, with 7 bases fitting TRBD2. Germline CDR1 is SGHRS and CDR2 is YFSETQ. The CDR3 has 19 amino acids. Losses at the gene ends were 3 bases for V and 1 base for J; bases not matched to a gene: 15. The CDR3 region is CASSSPSGKALWNTGELFF. For the CDR3, the DNA is TGCGCCAGCAGCTCACCTAGCGGTAAAGCTCTCTGGAACACCGGGGAGCTGTTTTTT.

The chain joins TRBV6-6 to TRBJ2-2, with TRBD1 as a possible D gene (5 bases). This CDR3 has 13 residues. In germline, CDR1 is MNHNY, CDR2 SVGAGI (reference sequence). V was shortened by 7 bases and J by 6 bases, with 12 bases between the two germline ends. The CDR3 DNA follows: TGTGCCAGCAAACTACAGGTTTCCGGGGAGCTGTTTTTT. The encoded protein is CASKLQVSGELFF.

This clone was found once. The chain couples TRBV6-1 to TRBJ2-3; 13 bases map to TRBD2. The CDR3 loop spans 19 amino acids. The ends lost 3 bases at V and 0 bases at J; junction bases unmatched: 9. Germline V gives CDR1 MNHNS, CDR2 SASEGT. The CDR3 DNA reads as TGTGCCAGCAGTGAGGAGGGACTAGCGGGGCCTACTAGCACAGATACGCAGTATTTT. Translation gives CASSEEGLAGPTSTDTQYF.

V gene TRBV11-2 combines with J gene TRBJ2-2; the D gene is possibly TRBD2 (5 bases). The CDR3 runs to 15 residues. V gave up 5 bases and J gave up 3 bases, with 13 bases separating them. Germline CDR1 and CDR2: SGHAT and FQNNGV. CDR3 protein: CASSISVQYTGELFF. The CDR3 nucleotides read TGTGCCAGCAGCATTAGCGTACAGTACACCGGGGAGCTGTTTTTT. Combining the CDR3 with reference TRBV11-2 and TRBJ2-2 gives the whole variable domain EAGVAQSPRYKIIEKRQSVAFWCNPISGHATLYWYQQILGQGPKLLIQFQNNGVVDDSQLPKDRFSAERLKGVDSTLKIQPAKLEDSAVYLCASSISVQYTGELFFGEGSRLTVL.

The chain combines TRBV6-6 with TRBJ1-2; unclear D gene. Trimming pared 6 bases from V and 10 bases from J, leaving 15 bases between. This CDR3 region has 12 residues. CDR1 and CDR2 (germline): MNHNY, SVGAGI (reference sequence). CDR3 sequence: CASRHDRDHYTF. The CDR3 DNA reads as TGTGCCAGCAGGCACGACCGGGATCACTACACCTTC.

V usage is TRBV5-4 and J usage is TRBJ1-3; 7 nucleotides agree with TRBD1. The trim removed 0 bases at V and 0 bases at J, leaving 3 bases unmatched. Germline V CDR1 and CDR2: SGHNT, YYREEE (reference sequence). CDR3 size: 16 residues. The CDR3 DNA is TGTGCCAGCAGCTTGGGAGGGGGCCTCTCTGGAAACACCATATATTTT. Residues: CASSLGGGLSGNTIYF.

The V call is TRBV7-9, the J call TRBJ2-2, with TRBD2 identical over 13 bases. V was clipped by 5 bases and J by 0 bases; unmatched bases: 3. From germline, CDR1 is SEHNR and CDR2 FQNEAQ (reference sequence). This CDR3 is built from 17 residues. Written as DNA, the CDR3 is TGTGCCAGCAGCCAGACTAGCGGGGGGACGAACACCGGGGAGCTGTTTTTT. It specifies CASSQTSGGTNTGELFF.

The gene calls are TRBV6-5 and TRBJ2-7; 7 bases match TRBD1. V lost 0 bases to trimming and J lost 3 bases; unmatched junction nucleotides: 8. The CDR3 is made up of 16 amino acids. The V gene's germline CDR1 is MNHEY and CDR2 SVGAGI. The CDR3 protein is CASSYSTDRVGYEQYF. DNA for the CDR3: TGTGCCAGCAGTTACTCAACTGACAGGGTGGGCTACGAGCAGTACTTC.

The V gene is TRBV7-2, the J gene TRBJ2-2; 10 nucleotides align to TRBD1. V gave up 5 bases and J gave up 4 bases; unmatched junction bases: 4. This CDR3 comprises 15 residues. Germline V gives CDR1 SGHTA, CDR2 FQGNSA. The CDR3 region is CASSPGTGVTGELFF. As DNA, the CDR3 is TGTGCCAGCAGCCCCGGGACAGGGGTCACCGGGGAGCTGTTTTTT.

The chain has TRBV27 and TRBJ2-6; D gene uncertain. The CDR3 runs 13 residues. The ends were cut back, 6 bases at V and 0 bases at J, with 3 bases in the middle. Germline CDR1 is MNHEY and CDR2 is SMNVEV (reference sequence). This CDR3 reads CASRSSGANVLTF. The CDR3 bases are TGTGCCAGCAGGAGCTCTGGGGCCAACGTCCTGACTTTC.

This chain connects TRBV7-8 to TRBJ2-7; D is perhaps TRBD2 (6 bases). Germline CDR1 SGHVS, CDR2 FQNEAQ. The CDR3 runs 15 residues. V lost 1 base and J lost 5, with 15 bases in between. The CDR3 reads CASSLGGAQTHEQYF. Here the CDR3 DNA reads TGTGCCAGCAGCTTAGGCGGGGCTCAAACCCACGAGCAGTACTTC. Full variable domain (outside the CDR3, taken from reference TRBV7-8 and TRBJ2-7): GAGVSQSPRYKVAKRGQDVALRCDPISGHVSLFWYQQALGQGPEFLTYFQNEAQLDKSGLPSDRFFAERPEGSVSTLKIQRTQQEDSAVYLCASSLGGAQTHEQYFGPGTRLTVT.